A selection of T cell receptor beta chains follows, all from one sample in a study of CD8 T cells in Susac syndrome. TCRdb redid the calling of the immunoSEQ multiplex PCR reads with MiXCR, one entry per CDR3 protein. The table lists fewer than 200,000 distinct CDR3 sequences, about 95% of them singletons. The sequenced sample consisted of CD4+ T cells from PBMCs. The receptor source for this set is a human donor in good health. Both conserved end residues are part of each CDR3. Fields, in order: V gene, D gene, clone size, J gene, CDR3 protein, CDR3 DNA. The D gene is left open where the match is weak. Not all rows give a size; the values are once, few, many and, for expanded clones, a class.

TRBV24-1	NA	once	TRBJ2-7	CATSDGFGDEQYF	TGTGCCACCAGTGACGGTTTCGGCGACGAGCAGTACTTC
TRBV4-3	NA	NA	TRBJ2-2	CASSQGVGAGELFF	TGCGCCAGCAGCCAAGGTGTAGGGGCCGGGGAGCTGTTTTTT
TRBV6-5	NA	NA	TRBJ2-5	CASSYSFGETQYF	TGTGCCAGCAGTTACTCCTTCGGGGAGACCCAGTACTTC
TRBV29-1	TRBD2	NA	TRBJ2-7	CSVVSSGRYEQYF	TGCAGCGTTGTAAGTAGCGGGAGATACGAGCAGTACTTC
TRBV3-1	TRBD1	NA	TRBJ2-1	CASSPLAGTGSYNEQFF	TGTGCCAGCAGCCCCTTAGCCGGGACAGGGTCCTACAATGAGCAGTTCTTC
TRBV5-1	TRBD1	NA	TRBJ2-1	CASSLAPGTGAYNEQFF	TGCGCCAGCAGTCTTGCCCCGGGGACAGGGGCTTACAATGAGCAGTTCTTC
TRBV9	TRBD2	NA	TRBJ2-1	CASSVDLAASYNEQFF	TGTGCCAGCAGCGTAGACCTAGCGGCTTCCTACAATGAGCAGTTCTTC
TRBV20-1	NA	NA	TRBJ1-5	CSARPGGVGQPQHF	TGCAGTGCTAGACCCGGGGGCGTCGGTCAGCCCCAGCATTTT
TRBV15	TRBD2	NA	TRBJ2-3	CATSRETSGPDTQYF	TGTGCCACCAGCAGAGAGACTAGCGGTCCAGATACGCAGTATTTT
TRBV7-8	TRBD2	NA	TRBJ2-1	CASSVTSGNEQFF	TGTGCCAGCAGCGTGACTAGCGGCAATGAGCAGTTCTTC
TRBV20-1	NA	NA	TRBJ2-3	CSARDESTDTQYF	TGCAGTGCTAGGGACGAGAGCACAGATACGCAGTATTTT
TRBV3-1	NA	NA	TRBJ2-7	CASSQVGRGYEQYF	TGTGCCAGCAGCCAAGTAGGACGGGGCTACGAGCAGTACTTC
TRBV30	TRBD2	NA	TRBJ2-1	CAWSSQRESSEFF	TGTGCCTGGAGTTCCCAGCGGGAGTCGTCGGAGTTCTTC
TRBV9	NA	NA	TRBJ2-3	CASSVGQGGADTQYF	TGTGCCAGCAGCGTCGGGCAGGGGGGCGCAGATACGCAGTATTTT